The clone carrying this T cell receptor (beta chain) was observed a few times. What it recognizes is unknown. Treg sorting used a CD4+CD25+CD127-/low gate. Full-length variable regions came from constant-region reverse primers plus semi-nested Nested Universal Primer A PCR. TCRdb passed the 5' RACE reads through MiXCR, listing each CDR3 protein once. The sample carries more than 55,000 distinct CDR3 sequences, 26% recorded once. CDR1 SGHRS and CDR2 YFSETQ come from the germline V gene. This CDR3 has 17 amino acids. V was shortened by 0 bases and J by 4 bases, with 17 bases between the two germline ends. Study findings and constraints: Tumor memory CD4+ T cell TCR gene usage clustered with blood and lymph node memory CD4+ cells and lymph node naive CD4+ cells. Tumor Treg TCRs overlapped most with tumor naive CD4+ cells. The larger cohort examined one V-J beta rearrangement, not whole repertoires.

This chain joins TRBV5-1 and TRBJ2-1; D gene ambiguous. Sample: tumor-infiltrating Tregs sorted from the breast tumor. This clonotype originated in a female donor with breast cancer. CDR3 sequence: CASSLDLSRRTYNEQFF. CDR3 nucleotide sequence: TGCGCCAGCAGCTTGGACCTCAGCCGTCGGACGTACAATGAGCAGTTCTTC.